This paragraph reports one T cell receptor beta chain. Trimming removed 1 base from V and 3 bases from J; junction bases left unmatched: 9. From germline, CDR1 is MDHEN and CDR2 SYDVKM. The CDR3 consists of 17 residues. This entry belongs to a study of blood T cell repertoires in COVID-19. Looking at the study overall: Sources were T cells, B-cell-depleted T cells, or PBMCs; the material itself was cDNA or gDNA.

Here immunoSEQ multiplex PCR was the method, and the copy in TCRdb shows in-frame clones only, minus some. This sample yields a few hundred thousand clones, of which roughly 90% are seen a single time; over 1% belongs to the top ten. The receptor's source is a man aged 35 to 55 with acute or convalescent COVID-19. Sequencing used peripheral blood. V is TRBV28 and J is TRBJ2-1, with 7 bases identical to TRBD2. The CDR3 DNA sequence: TGTGCCAGCAGTTTATATCGGTATGGGGGGGTCTACAATGAGCAGTTCTTC. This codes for CASSLYRYGGVYNEQFF.